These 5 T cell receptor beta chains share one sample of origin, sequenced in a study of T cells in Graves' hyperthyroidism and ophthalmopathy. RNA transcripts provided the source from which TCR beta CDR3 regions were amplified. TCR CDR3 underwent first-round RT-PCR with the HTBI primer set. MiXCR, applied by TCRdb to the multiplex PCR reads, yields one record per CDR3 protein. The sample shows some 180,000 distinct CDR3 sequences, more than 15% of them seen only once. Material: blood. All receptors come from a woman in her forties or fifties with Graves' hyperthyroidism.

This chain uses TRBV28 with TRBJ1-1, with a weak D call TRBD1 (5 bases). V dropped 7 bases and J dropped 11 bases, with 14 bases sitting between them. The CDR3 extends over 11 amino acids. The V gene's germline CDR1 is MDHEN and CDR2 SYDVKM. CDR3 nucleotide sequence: TGTGCCAGCACTTGGGGGATTTCCGCTTTCTTT. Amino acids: CASTWGISAFF.

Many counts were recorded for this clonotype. The CDR3 coding sequence is TGCGCCAGCAGTGACTCAAAACAGAGCCTCTATGGCTACACCTTC. Protein: CASSDSKQSLYGYTF. The chain combines TRBV10-1 with TRBJ1-2; D not resolved. Germline V gene lookup returns CDR1 WNHNN and CDR2 SYGVQD (reference sequence). V dropped 3 bases and J dropped 4 bases, with 15 bases sitting between them. This CDR3 has 15 residues.

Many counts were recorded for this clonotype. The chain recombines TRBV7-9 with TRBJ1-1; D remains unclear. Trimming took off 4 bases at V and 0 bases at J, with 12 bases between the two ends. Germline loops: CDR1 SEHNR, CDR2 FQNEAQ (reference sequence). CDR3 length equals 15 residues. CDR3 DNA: TGTGCCAGCAGCTCCCTCGCCGGGATGAACACTGAAGCTTTCTTT. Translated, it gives CASSSLAGMNTEAFF.

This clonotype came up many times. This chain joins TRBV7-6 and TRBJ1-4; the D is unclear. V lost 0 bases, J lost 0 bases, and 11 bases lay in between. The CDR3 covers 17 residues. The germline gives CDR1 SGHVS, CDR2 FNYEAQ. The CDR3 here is CASSLAPQIATNEKLFF. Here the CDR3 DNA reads TGTGCCAGCAGCTTAGCGCCCCAGATTGCAACTAATGAAAAACTGTTTTTT.

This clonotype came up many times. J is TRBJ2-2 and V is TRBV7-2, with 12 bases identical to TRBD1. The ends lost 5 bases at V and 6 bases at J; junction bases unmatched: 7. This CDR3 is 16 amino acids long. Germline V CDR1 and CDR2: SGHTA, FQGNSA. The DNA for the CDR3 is TGTGCCAGCAGCCAAGCCGGGACAGGGGGCTCCGGGGAGCTGTTTTTT. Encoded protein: CASSQAGTGGSGELFF.